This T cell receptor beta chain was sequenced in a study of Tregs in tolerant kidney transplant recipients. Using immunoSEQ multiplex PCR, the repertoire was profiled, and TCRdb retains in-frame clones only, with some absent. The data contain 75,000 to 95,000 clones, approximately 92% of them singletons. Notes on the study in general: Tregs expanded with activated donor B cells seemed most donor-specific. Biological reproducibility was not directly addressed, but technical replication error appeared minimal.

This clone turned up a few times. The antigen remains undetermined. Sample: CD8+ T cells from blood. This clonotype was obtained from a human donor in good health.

The CDR3 reads CASSLLGEAEAFF. In DNA, the CDR3 is TGTGCCAGCAGTTTACTCGGGGAAGCTGAAGCTTTCTTT. This sequence joins TRBV27 and TRBJ1-1; D call uncertain. V lost 2 bases to trimming and J lost 6 bases, with 10 bases between them. CDR1 is MNHEY and CDR2 is SMNVEV in the germline V gene (reference sequence). The CDR3 loop spans 13 amino acids.